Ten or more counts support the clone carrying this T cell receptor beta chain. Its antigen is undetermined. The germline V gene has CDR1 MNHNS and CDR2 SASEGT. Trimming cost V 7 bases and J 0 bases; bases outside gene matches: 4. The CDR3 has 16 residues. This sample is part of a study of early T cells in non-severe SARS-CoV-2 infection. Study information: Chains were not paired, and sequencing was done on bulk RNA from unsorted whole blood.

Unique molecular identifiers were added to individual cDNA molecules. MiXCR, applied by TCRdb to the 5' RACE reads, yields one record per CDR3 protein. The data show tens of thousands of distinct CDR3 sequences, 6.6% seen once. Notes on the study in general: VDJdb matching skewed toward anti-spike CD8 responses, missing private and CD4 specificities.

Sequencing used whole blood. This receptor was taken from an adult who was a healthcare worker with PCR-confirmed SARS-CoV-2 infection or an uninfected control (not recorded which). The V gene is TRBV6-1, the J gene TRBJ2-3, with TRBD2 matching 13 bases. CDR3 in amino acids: CASKWTSGSSTDTQYF. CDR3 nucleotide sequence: TGTGCCAGCAAATGGACTAGCGGGAGTAGCACAGATACGCAGTATTTT.